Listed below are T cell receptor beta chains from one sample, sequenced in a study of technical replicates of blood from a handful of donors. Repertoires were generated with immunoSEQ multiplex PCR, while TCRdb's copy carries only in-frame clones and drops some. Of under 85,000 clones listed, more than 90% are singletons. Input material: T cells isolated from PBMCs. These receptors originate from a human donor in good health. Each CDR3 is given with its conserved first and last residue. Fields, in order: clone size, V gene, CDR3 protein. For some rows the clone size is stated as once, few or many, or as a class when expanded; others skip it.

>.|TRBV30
CAWSRGMGTEAFF
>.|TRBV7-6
CASSLYLTGPNYGYTF
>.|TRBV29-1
CSVERQGNTEAFF
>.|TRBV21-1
CASTLSPQREVWNEQFF
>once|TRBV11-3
CASSPPRQGIRDYEQYF
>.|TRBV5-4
CASSSRGLADTQYF
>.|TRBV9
CASSESGSNFEQYF
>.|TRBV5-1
CASSLEPSGAIQPQHF
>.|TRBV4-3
CASSQGPGGTGELFF
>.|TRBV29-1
CSVRLREETYEQYF
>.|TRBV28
CASSYSGTGAYNEQFF
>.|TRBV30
CAWVGDRDGYTF
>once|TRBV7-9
CASSFYGSAEAFF
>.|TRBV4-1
CASSGPTEAFF
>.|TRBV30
CAWSASGAYSYNEQFF
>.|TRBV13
CASTAGGEYEQYF
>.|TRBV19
CASMREFNQPQHF
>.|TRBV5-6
CASSLWTGGEQYF
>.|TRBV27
CASSLFGLAGEENEQYF
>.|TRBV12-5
CASGMTGGNEQFF
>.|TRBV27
CASSFGQGTDTQYF
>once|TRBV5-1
CASSLAAGLSGNEQFF
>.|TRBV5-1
CASSPTVNEQFF